A single sample is the source of the 25 T cell receptor beta chains below, sequenced in a study of post-analysis software for immune sequencing data. Prepared TCR beta cDNA libraries contained unique molecular identifiers. TCRdb itself ran the PCR reads through MiXCR, one entry per CDR3 protein. The sample lists fewer than 900,000 distinct CDR3 sequences; roughly 50% were seen once. Their recognized antigens are unknown. Points from the study as a whole: Relative to controls, patients had several TRBV segments at higher frequency, with TRBV5-6, TRBV5-1 and TRBV20-1 among these.

Source material: blood. These receptors were collected from a girl aged 10-17 years with multiple sclerosis.

This chain joins TRBV6-5 and TRBJ1-1, with 7 bases aligning to TRBD1. The trim removed 7 bases at V and 4 bases at J, leaving 12 bases unmatched. The germline V gene encodes CDR1 MNHEY and CDR2 SVGAGI. This CDR3 comprises 15 residues. The CDR3 spells CASTEKTGLATEAFF. CDR3 nucleotides: TGTGCCAGCACCGAAAAGACAGGGTTGGCCACTGAAGCTTTCTTT.

The chain has TRBV5-1 and TRBJ2-7; the D is unclear. The germline CDR1 and CDR2 sequences are SGHRS and YFSETQ. This CDR3 region has 15 residues. V shed 1 base and J shed 1 base, with 12 bases lying between them. CDR3 sequence: CASSLSGVGSYEQYF. The CDR3 bases are TGCGCCAGCAGCTTGTCTGGCGTGGGATCCTACGAGCAGTACTTC.

The table lists this clonotype with a few counts. This sequence joins TRBV12-3 or TRBV12-4 and TRBJ2-1, with TRBD1 matching 7 bases. This CDR3 is built from 15 residues. V dropped 6 bases and J dropped 4; count of bases not matched to a gene: 9. The DNA for the CDR3 is TGTGCCAGCAGCTTCCCCGGGACAGCTTACAATGAGCAGTTCTTC. As protein: CASSFPGTAYNEQFF.

The chain combines TRBV10-3 with TRBJ1-1; 10 positions match TRBD1. Germline-derived CDR1 and CDR2 are ENHRY and SYGVKD. This CDR3 has 15 amino acids. The V and J ends lost 4 bases and 5 bases, in that order; junction bases with no gene match: 7. The CDR3 region is CAISVSTGGRTEAFF. The CDR3 DNA reads TGTGCCATCAGTGTATCGACAGGGGGCCGGACTGAAGCTTTCTTT.

This clonotype was observed a few times. The gene calls are TRBV3-1 and TRBJ2-7; TRBD2 matches at 7 bases. From germline, CDR1 is LGHDT and CDR2 YNNKEL (reference sequence). This CDR3 has 15 amino acids. J lost 3 bases, V lost 1 base, and 6 bases had no gene match. The CDR3 region has the DNA TGTGCCAGCAGCCAAGGGCCAGCGGGACGCTACGAGCAGTACTTC. Translated, it gives CASSQGPAGRYEQYF.

This rearrangement joins TRBV24-1 to TRBJ2-7; D is undetermined. V was clipped by 3 bases and J by 5 bases, with 16 bases between them. Per germline, CDR1 KGHDR and CDR2 SFDVKD. This CDR3 is 15 amino acids long. The CDR3 sequence is CATSDGRLAIHEQYF. CDR3 DNA sequence: TGTGCCACCAGTGATGGCAGACTCGCGATCCACGAGCAGTACTTC.

The rearrangement uses TRBV5-1 and TRBJ2-1; 12 bases agree with TRBD2. Germline lookup yields CDR1 SGHRS and CDR2 YFSETQ. With 7 bases clipped from V and 6 bases from J, the junction kept 5 bases outside the gene matches. The CDR3 totals 14 residues. The CDR3 region has the DNA TGCGCCAGCCGAGGACTAGCGGGGTTCAATGAGCAGTTCTTC. Amino acid sequence: CASRGLAGFNEQFF.

This chain uses TRBV5-1 with TRBJ2-4, with D unclear. The germline CDR1 and CDR2 sequences are SGHRS and YFSETQ. The CDR3 consists of 13 residues. V lost 2 bases and J 5 bases, leaving 8 bases between the germline ends. The DNA for the CDR3 is TGCGCCAGCAGCTTCACCACAGAAAACATTCAGTACTTC. Translating gives CASSFTTENIQYF.

Turning to this clonotype: A much larger clone lies one base from this, so it may be a read error. The genes are TRBV13 and TRBJ2-1; D not certain. The germline V and J ends were trimmed by 3 bases and 13 bases, with 16 bases remaining between them. The CDR3 runs to 13 residues. Per the germline V gene, CDR1 is PRHDT and CDR2 is FYEKMQ (reference sequence). DNA for the CDR3: TGTGCCAGCAGCTTCTTCGGCCAAGAGACCCAGTTCTTC. Protein product: CASSFFGQETQFF.

V and J are TRBV7-4 and TRBJ2-1; 7 positions agree with TRBD2. Per the germline V gene, CDR1 is SGHVT and CDR2 is SQSDAQ. The CDR3 runs 15 residues. V lost 6 bases to trimming and J lost 2 bases; unmatched junction nucleotides: 7. The CDR3 protein is CASSFRDYTYNEQFF. The CDR3 bases are TGTGCCAGCAGTTTCCGGGACTACACCTACAATGAGCAGTTCTTC.

As DNA, the CDR3 is TGTGCCAGCAGGGCGACAGGTGGTGAAGCTTTCTTT. Its translation: CASRATGGEAFF. The rearrangement uses TRBV6-1 and TRBJ1-1, with D tentatively TRBD1 (6 bases). V lost 6 bases, J lost 7 bases, and 12 bases lay in between. Germline V CDR1 and CDR2: MNHNS, SASEGT. The length of the CDR3 is 12 residues.

V and J are TRBV7-2 and TRBJ2-1; D perhaps matches TRBD2 (6 bases). The CDR3 length is 13 residues. Germline loops: CDR1 SGHTA, CDR2 FQGNSA. V dropped 2 bases and J dropped 7 bases, with 9 bases sitting between them. This CDR3 reads CASSLPGRNEQFF. CDR3 in DNA: TGTGCCAGCAGCTTACCAGGGAGGAATGAGCAGTTCTTC. The whole variable domain, remainder taken from reference TRBV7-2 and TRBJ2-1, is GAGVSQSPSNKVTEKGKDVELRCDPISGHTALYWYRQSLGQGLEFLIYFQGNSAPDKSGLPSDRFSAERTGGSVSTLTIQRTQQEDSAVYLCASSLPGRNEQFFGPGTRLTVL.

This chain joins TRBV7-9 and TRBJ1-2; TRBD1 agrees at 11 bases. The V and J ends lost 0 bases and 5 bases, in that order; junction bases with no gene match: 2. Germline values: CDR1 SEHNR, CDR2 FQNEAQ (reference sequence). The CDR3 covers 15 residues. The CDR3 reads CASSLAGDRGYGYTF. For the CDR3, the DNA is TGTGCCAGCAGCTTAGCTGGGGACAGGGGGTATGGCTACACCTTC.

The V call is TRBV20-1, the J call TRBJ2-1; 10 bases match TRBD2. The CDR3 has 16 amino acids. Germline V gives CDR1 DFQATT, CDR2 SNEGSKA (reference sequence). The ends lost 0 bases at V and 6 bases at J; junction bases unmatched: 8. CDR3 region: CSARDVQRTSGNEQFF. The CDR3 DNA reads as TGCAGTGCTAGAGATGTTCAGAGGACTAGCGGCAATGAGCAGTTCTTC.

The chain joins TRBV28 to TRBJ2-7, with D perhaps TRBD2 (5 bases). Per germline, CDR1 MDHEN and CDR2 SYDVKM. CDR3 size: 14 residues. V was cut by 5 bases and J by 4 bases, with 15 bases left in between. CDR3 DNA sequence: TGTGCCAGCAGTACCCTGGACTGGAAGTACGAGCAGTACTTC. Translated, it gives CASSTLDWKYEQYF.

The chain carries TRBV20-1 and TRBJ1-1, with 8 positions matching TRBD1. Germline V CDR1 and CDR2: DFQATT, SNEGSKA (reference sequence). The CDR3 totals 15 residues. The V gene end was trimmed by 0 bases and the J gene end by 7 bases; junction bases not matched to a gene: 10. CDR3: CSARDPTGGRGEAFF. DNA for the CDR3: TGCAGTGCTAGAGATCCAACAGGGGGTCGGGGTGAAGCTTTCTTT.

The genes are TRBV7-9 and TRBJ2-7; D might be TRBD1 or TRBD2, each matching 5 bases. CDR1 and CDR2 from the germline V gene are SEHNR and FQNEAQ (reference sequence). The V end lost 9 bases, the J end lost 3 bases, and 15 bases lay between the germline ends. CDR3 length: 13 amino acids. Here the CDR3 DNA reads TGTGCCAGTCGGACGGAGGACATCTACGAGCAGTACTTC. It yields the protein CASRTEDIYEQYF. The full variable domain, completed using reference TRBV7-9 and TRBJ2-7, is DTGVSQNPRHKITKRGQNVTFRCDPISEHNRLYWYRQTLGQGPEFLTYFQNEAQLEKSRLLSDRFSAERPKGSFSTLEIQRTEQGDSAMYLCASRTEDIYEQYFGPGTRLTVT.

CDR3 residues: CASSLAQTGATGELFF. CDR3 nucleotides: TGTGCCAGCAGCTTAGCTCAGACAGGGGCCACCGGGGAGCTGTTTTTT. The chain is built from TRBV7-9 and TRBJ2-2; 8 bases match TRBD1. Germline assignment: CDR1 SEHNR and CDR2 FQNEAQ (reference sequence). The ends lost 0 bases at V and 4 bases at J; junction bases unmatched: 4. This CDR3 comprises 16 residues.

The gene calls are TRBV6-2 or TRBV6-3 and TRBJ2-2, with TRBD2 matching over 10 bases. This CDR3 is 15 amino acids long. The germline gives CDR1 MNHEY, CDR2 SVGEGT. V shed 5 bases and J 6 bases; nucleotides not matched to a gene: 6. This CDR3 reads CASSLLAGLAGELFF. CDR3 sequence (DNA): TGTGCCAGCAGTCTACTAGCGGGACTGGCCGGGGAGCTGTTTTTT.

This chain uses TRBV28 with TRBJ2-3, with a weak D call TRBD2 (5 bases). Between the trimmed V and J ends, which lost 6 bases and 6 bases, there was a span of 31 bases. CDR3 length: 19 residues. Germline CDR1 MDHEN, CDR2 SYDVKM. The CDR3 nucleotides are TGTGCCAGCAGCCCCACGGGATCAGCGGCCCACTCAAAATTTGATACGCAGTATTTT. Residues: CASSPTGSAAHSKFDTQYF.

This rearrangement joins TRBV20-1 to TRBJ2-7; 7 bases agree with TRBD2. CDR3 size: 14 residues. CDR1 is DFQATT, CDR2 SNEGSKA, per germline (reference sequence). Trimming removed 6 bases from V and 5 bases from J; junction bases left unmatched: 13. CDR3 sequence: CSADPETSRHEQYF. CDR3 in DNA: TGCAGTGCGGATCCCGAGACTAGCAGACACGAGCAGTACTTC.

In this sample, this clonotype turned up a few times. The chain combines TRBV7-9 with TRBJ2-4; TRBD1 aligns across 8 bases. The CDR3 consists of 12 residues. The V and J ends lost 5 bases and 8 bases, in that order; junction bases with no gene match: 2. Germline V gene data show CDR1 as SEHNR and CDR2 as FQNEAQ (reference sequence). The CDR3 sequence: CASSPQGDIQYF. The CDR3 DNA reads TGTGCCAGCAGCCCACAGGGGGACATTCAGTACTTC.

The chain has TRBV5-1 and TRBJ2-3, with TRBD2 identical over 10 bases. Losses at the gene ends were 3 bases for V and 3 bases for J; bases not matched to a gene: 4. Germline V lookup: CDR1 SGHRS, CDR2 YFSETQ. This CDR3 is built from 15 residues. The CDR3 reads CASSSEGLATDTQYF. In DNA, the CDR3 is TGCGCCAGCAGCTCGGAGGGACTAGCGACAGATACGCAGTATTTT.

The chain combines TRBV7-8 with TRBJ2-7; TRBD1 agrees at 8 bases. Germline assignment: CDR1 SGHVS and CDR2 FQNEAQ. This CDR3 comprises 14 residues. The V segment lost 4 bases and the J segment 4 bases; nucleotides outside the gene matches: 6. Here the CDR3 DNA reads TGTGCCAGCAGCTCACGGACAGGGAGGTACGAGCAGTACTTC. This sequence encodes CASSSRTGRYEQYF.

As DNA, the CDR3 is TGTGCCACCGAGCGGGGCGGGGAGAATGAGCAGTTCTTC. Translated, it gives CATERGGENEQFF. The chain is built from TRBV24-1 and TRBJ2-1; 7 bases line up with TRBD2. Trimming took 9 bases from V and 7 from J; bases not matched to a gene: 8. The germline CDR1 and CDR2 sequences are KGHDR and SFDVKD. The CDR3 contains 13 residues.